These 11 T cell receptor beta chains originate from one sample sequenced in a study of tumor-infiltrating lymphocytes in primary liver carcinoma (dated by TCRdb to 2015 to 2018). Without any cell sorting, total RNA and DNA were extracted together from approximately 20-30 mg of bulk tissue using the AllPrep DNA/RNA mini kit. The sequencing machine was an Illumina HiSeq 2500. TCRbeta-specific cDNA was reverse-transcribed from roughly 500 ng total RNA using a constant-region primer and ProtoScript II reverse transcriptase. TCRbeta libraries were built with three nested multiplex PCR rounds, a slightly modified ARM-PCR procedure. The first two PCR rounds used multiplex TRBV1-TRBV30 forward primers with a Cbeta reverse primer, each for around 10 cycles. TCRdb took the public reads, trimmed them with fastp at Q25, ran MiXCR for clone calling and kept in-frame beta chains. Rows with a matching CDR3 protein are joined into one entry that keeps the most common DNA and genes. The sample records around 35,000 distinct CDR3 sequences, 75% of which are singletons. The ten largest make up more than 35% of the sample.

The sequenced material came from tumor-adjacent normal liver tissue. The source of these receptors is a man in his forties with primary liver carcinoma and hepatitis B virus infection.

This clonotype showed up just a few times. A much bigger clone sits one base away, suggesting this may be a read error. The CDR3 nucleotides read TGTGCCAGCAGCGTGGATTCCTACGAGCAGTACTTC. Its protein product is CASSVDSYEQYF. J is TRBJ2-7 and V is TRBV9, with D unclear. Per the germline V gene, CDR1 is SGDLS and CDR2 is YYNGEE. Between the trimmed V and J ends, which lost 2 bases and 1 base, there was a span of 4 bases. CDR3 length: 12 residues.

With respect to this clonotype: The missing conserved phenylalanine or tryptophan at the end of this CDR3 makes a read error likely. This chain links TRBV10-3 with TRBJ2-7; TRBD1 is a possible D gene (5 bases). Trimming shortened V by 5 bases and J by 3 bases, and 11 bases separated the two germline ends. The CDR3 has 13 residues. Germline V gene lookup returns CDR1 ENHRY and CDR2 SYGVKD. The CDR3 DNA is TGTGCCATCAGTATGGGGCAGGGCTACGAGCAGTACCTC. Translation: CAISMGQGYEQYL.

This sequence joins TRBV5-1 and TRBJ1-5; no firm D call. V lost 4 bases and J lost 2, with 10 bases in between. Germline lookup yields CDR1 SGHRS and CDR2 YFSETQ. The CDR3 loop spans 14 amino acids. CDR3 sequence: CASSERGGNQPQHF. The CDR3 bases are TGCGCCAGCAGCGAGCGAGGAGGCAATCAGCCCCAGCATTTT.

This clonotype was recorded once. The chain is built from TRBV6-1 and TRBJ2-1; the match to TRBD2 covers 8 bases. This CDR3 has 14 residues. In germline, CDR1 is MNHNS, CDR2 SASEGT. V was clipped by 11 bases and J by 10 bases; unmatched bases: 16. CDR3 coding DNA: TGTGCCTGCTGGTTCGGGAGGGCCGTCAACGAGCAGTTCTTC. Translating it yields CACWFGRAVNEQFF.

A note on this clonotype: As the CDR3 is not closed by the conserved phenylalanine or tryptophan, this likely results from a read error. The rearrangement uses TRBV10-3 and TRBJ2-5; TRBD1 aligns across 9 bases. The CDR3 has 16 residues. V trimming: 4 bases; J trimming: 0 bases; junction bases outside the gene matches: 6. CDR1 is ENHRY, CDR2 SYGVKD, per germline. CDR3 region: CAISVFGQGNQETQYY. CDR3 coding DNA: TGTGCCATCAGTGTCTTTGGACAGGGGAACCAAGAGACCCAGTACTAC.

The chain has TRBV6-5 and TRBJ2-1, with TRBD2 identical over 8 bases. CDR1 is MNHEY, CDR2 SVGAGI, per germline. The ends lost 9 bases at V and 10 bases at J; junction bases unmatched: 14. The length of the CDR3 is 14 residues. CDR3 bases: TGTGCCAGGAGTCAAGTCGGGGGGGAGGTAGAGCAGTTCTTC. Translating it yields CARSQVGGEVEQFF.

The chain uses TRBV7-6 and TRBJ2-5; D may be TRBD1 (5 bases). This CDR3 comprises 14 residues. Trimming pared 7 bases from V and 5 bases from J, leaving 17 bases between. The germline V gene encodes CDR1 SGHVS and CDR2 FNYEAQ. CDR3 bases: TGTGCCAGCACTTTAAGGAGTGGGGCCGAGACCCAGTACTTC. Protein: CASTLRSGAETQYF.

The chain combines TRBV4-1 with TRBJ2-5; possibly TRBD2 for D (5 bases). This CDR3 is built from 14 residues. Deletions cut 5 bases from V and 5 bases from J, with 15 bases between. Germline V lookup: CDR1 MGHRA, CDR2 YSYEKL. CDR3 DNA: TGCGCCAGCAGCACCCGGACTGTAGTCGAGACCCAGTACTTC. This translates into CASSTRTVVETQYF.

As regards this clonotype: Given the absence of the conserved phenylalanine or tryptophan at the CDR3 end, a read error is likely. The rearrangement uses TRBV6-1 and TRBJ1-5; TRBD1 matches 9 bases. The CDR3 has 14 amino acids. The V gene's germline CDR1 is MNHNS and CDR2 SASEGT. As DNA, the CDR3 is TGTGCCAGCAGTCTACAGGGGGCCGCTCAGCCTCAGCATTAT. This codes for CASSLQGAAQPQHY.

Concerning this clonotype itself: This may be a read error, as it is one base from a much larger clone. Without the conserved terminal phenylalanine or tryptophan, this CDR3 likely stems from a read error. The V call is TRBV4-1, the J call TRBJ2-1, with D possibly being TRBD2 (6 bases). The CDR3 has 12 amino acids. CDR1 and CDR2 from the germline V gene are MGHRA and YSYEKL. Trimming pared 9 bases from V and 6 bases from J, leaving 12 bases between. CDR3 in DNA: TGCGCCAGAGGCCGCGGGGCCAATGAGCAGTTCTCC. Translation gives CARGRGANEQFS.

Note on this clonotype: Germline is not matched at one junction end, which may reflect a read error. This chain joins TRBV6-1 and TRBJ2-7; 8 nucleotides align to TRBD1. The CDR3 contains 14 residues. Germline V gene sequence: CDR1 MNHNS, CDR2 SASEGT. The CDR3 nucleotides read TGTACCAGCAGTGGTACAGGGGGAAGCTACGAGCAGTACTTC. Protein product: CTSSGTGGSYEQYF.